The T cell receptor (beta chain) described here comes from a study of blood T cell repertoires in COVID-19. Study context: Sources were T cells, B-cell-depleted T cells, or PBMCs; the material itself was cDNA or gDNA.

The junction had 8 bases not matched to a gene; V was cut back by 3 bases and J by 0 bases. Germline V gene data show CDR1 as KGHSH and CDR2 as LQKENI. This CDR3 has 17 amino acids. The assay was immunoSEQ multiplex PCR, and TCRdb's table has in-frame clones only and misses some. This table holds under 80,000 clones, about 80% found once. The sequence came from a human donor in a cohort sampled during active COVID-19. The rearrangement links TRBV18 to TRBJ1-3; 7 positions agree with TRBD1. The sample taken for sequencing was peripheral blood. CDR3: CASSPDRIVNSGNTIYF. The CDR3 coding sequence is TGTGCCAGCTCACCGGACAGGATAGTAAACTCTGGAAACACCATATATTTT.